This T cell receptor (beta chain) was captured in a study of T cell responses to AZD1222 COVID-19 vaccine. About the study: Doses given second, at about 4 or about 12 weeks, were pooled. Findings and limits, study-wide: Females outnumbered males among donors, who were mostly white British; clonal diversity was possibly underestimated. Of the AZD1222 recipients, only 5 to 7 were seropositive at baseline. Along spike, vaccine-associated CD4 TCRs were found throughout, with dominance at 160-218 and 743-854.

Profiled with immunoSEQ multiplex PCR; TCRdb holds only in-frame clones, not every one. The repertoire holds 120,000 or so clones, with around 82% as singletons. This clone appeared once. Antigen: not known. CDR3 size: 15 residues. Trimming took 9 bases from V and 6 from J, leaving 24 bases between them. Germline CDR1 is MDHEN and CDR2 is SYDVKM. The sample in question was peripheral blood, obtained on day 0 of AZD1222 vaccination. The chain carries TRBV28 and TRBJ2-7, with a weak D call TRBD1 (6 bases). The TCR comes from an adult in good health. CDR3 loop: CASTRLQGLSSEQYF. In DNA form, the CDR3 reads TGTGCCAGTACGAGGCTACAGGGTCTGAGTAGCGAGCAGTACTTC. The full variable domain, completed using reference TRBV28 and TRBJ2-7, is DVKVTQSSRYLVKRTGEKVFLECVQDMDHENMFWYRQDPGLGLRLIYFSYDVKMKEKGDIPEGYSVSREKKERFSLILESASTNQTSMYLCASTRLQGLSSEQYFGPGTRLTVT.